This T cell receptor beta chain was observed in a study of Graves' ophthalmopathy and Graves' hyperthyroidism. This clonotype has a count of ten or more. CDR1 and CDR2 (germline): MNHNS, SASEGT. Trimming cost V 2 bases and J 4 bases; bases outside gene matches: 7. CDR3 length equals 15 residues. As the template, RNA transcripts were used to amplify TCR beta CDR3 regions. First-round RT-PCR employed HTBI primers, with a second-round multiplex PCR after it. TCRdb re-called the multiplex PCR reads with MiXCR, one entry per CDR3 protein. The sample lists about 220,000 distinct CDR3 sequences; approximately 21% were seen once.

Sequenced sample: peripheral blood. The sequence was collected from a woman aged 50 to 65 with Graves' ophthalmopathy. The rearrangement uses TRBV6-1 and TRBJ2-5; 7 positions match TRBD1. CDR3 sequence reads: CASSENRGRRETQYF. As DNA, the CDR3 is TGTGCCAGCAGTGAAAATAGGGGGCGACGAGAGACCCAGTACTTC.